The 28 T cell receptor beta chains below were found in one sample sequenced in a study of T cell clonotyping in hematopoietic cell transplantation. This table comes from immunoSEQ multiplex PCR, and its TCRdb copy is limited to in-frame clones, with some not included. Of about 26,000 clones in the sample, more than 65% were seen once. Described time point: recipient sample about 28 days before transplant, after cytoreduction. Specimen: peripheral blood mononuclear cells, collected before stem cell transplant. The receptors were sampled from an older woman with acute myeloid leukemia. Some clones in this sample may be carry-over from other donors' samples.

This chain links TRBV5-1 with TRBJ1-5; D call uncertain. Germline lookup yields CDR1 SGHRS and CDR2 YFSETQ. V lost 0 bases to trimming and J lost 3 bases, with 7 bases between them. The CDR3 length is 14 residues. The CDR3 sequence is CASSLGGHNQPQHF. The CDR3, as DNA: TGCGCCAGCAGCTTGGGAGGGCACAATCAGCCCCAGCATTTT.

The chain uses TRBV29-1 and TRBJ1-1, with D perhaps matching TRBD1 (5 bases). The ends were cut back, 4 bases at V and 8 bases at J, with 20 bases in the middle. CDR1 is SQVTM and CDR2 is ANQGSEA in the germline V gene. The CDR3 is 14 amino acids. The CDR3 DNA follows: TGCAGCGTTGGGCTGTTGGAACAGGAGGTCGAAGCTTTCTTT. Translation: CSVGLLEQEVEAFF. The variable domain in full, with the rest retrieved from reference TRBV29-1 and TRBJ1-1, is SAVISQKPSRDICQRGTSLTIQCQVDSQVTMMFWYRQQPGQSLTLIATANQGSEATYESGFVIDKFPISRPNLTFSTLTVSNMSPEDSSIYLCSVGLLEQEVEAFFGQGTRLTVV.

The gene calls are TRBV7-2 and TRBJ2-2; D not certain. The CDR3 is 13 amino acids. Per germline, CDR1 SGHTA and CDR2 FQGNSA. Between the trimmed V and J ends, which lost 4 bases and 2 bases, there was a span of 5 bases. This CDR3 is CASSSPNTGELFF. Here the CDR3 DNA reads TGTGCCAGCAGCTCCCCTAACACCGGGGAGCTGTTTTTT.

The CDR3 loop reads CAISERTGNYGYTF. CDR3 coding DNA: TGTGCCATCAGCGAACGGACAGGGAACTATGGCTACACCTTC. The rearrangement joins TRBV10-3 to TRBJ1-2; 8 bases map to TRBD1. Germline CDR1 reads ENHRY; CDR2 reads SYGVKD. V gave up 6 bases and J gave up 2 bases; unmatched junction bases: 5. This CDR3 spans 14 amino acids.

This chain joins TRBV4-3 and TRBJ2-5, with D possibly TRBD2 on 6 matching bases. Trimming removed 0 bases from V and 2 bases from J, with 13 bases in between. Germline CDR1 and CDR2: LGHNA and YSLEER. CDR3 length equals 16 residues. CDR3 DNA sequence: TGCGCCAGCAGCCAAGATGGGGCTAGCGAGCAAGAGACCCAGTACTTC. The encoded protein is CASSQDGASEQETQYF.

The CDR3 spells CASSLRTGELFF. The CDR3 DNA reads TGTGCCAGCAGCCTCAGGACCGGGGAGCTGTTTTTT. This chain connects TRBV7-8 to TRBJ2-2; D not resolved. The CDR3 contains 12 residues. Trimming took off 5 bases at V and 5 bases at J, with 6 bases between the two ends. Germline V gene sequence: CDR1 SGHVS, CDR2 FQNEAQ.

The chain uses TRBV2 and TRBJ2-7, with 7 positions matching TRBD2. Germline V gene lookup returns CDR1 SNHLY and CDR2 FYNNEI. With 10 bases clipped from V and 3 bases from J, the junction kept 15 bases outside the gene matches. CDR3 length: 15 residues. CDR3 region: CATKVTGAGIYEQYF. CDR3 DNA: TGTGCCACCAAGGTAACAGGAGCGGGAATCTACGAGCAGTACTTC.

CDR3 in DNA: TGTGCCAGCAGCGCCGACCGAGGAAAACTGTTTTTT. It codes for CASSADRGKLFF. The chain is built from TRBV9 and TRBJ1-4; D gene uncertain. This CDR3 comprises 12 residues. Germline V gene lookup returns CDR1 SGDLS and CDR2 YYNGEE. V was cut by 3 bases and J by 10 bases, with 10 bases left in between.

DNA of the CDR3: TGTGCCAGCAGTGCAGCGGGGGGTAGCAATGAGCAGTTCTTC. It specifies CASSAAGGSNEQFF. The chain is built from TRBV6-4 and TRBJ2-1, with 9 bases fitting TRBD2. The CDR3 loop spans 14 amino acids. The junction had 4 bases not matched to a gene; V was cut back by 4 bases and J by 6 bases. The germline V gene encodes CDR1 MRHNA and CDR2 SNTAGT.

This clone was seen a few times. The CDR3 bases are TGTGCCAGCAGTGAAGAGACGGGCGATAATTCACCCCTCCACTTT. Encoded protein: CASSEETGDNSPLHF. This rearrangement joins TRBV6-4 to TRBJ1-6; D is unresolved. CDR1 is MRHNA and CDR2 is SNTAGT in the germline V gene. The CDR3 has 15 residues. Trimming shortened V by 3 bases and J by 5 bases, and 11 bases separated the two germline ends.

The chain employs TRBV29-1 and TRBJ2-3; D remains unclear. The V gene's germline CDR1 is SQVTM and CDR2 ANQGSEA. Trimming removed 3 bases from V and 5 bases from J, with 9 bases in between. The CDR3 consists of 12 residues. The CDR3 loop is CSVEPTQDTQYF. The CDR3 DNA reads TGCAGCGTTGAGCCTACCCAAGATACGCAGTATTTT.

The CDR3 region has the DNA TGTGCCAGCAGCTTGGTGGTAGGGGGCGTCCACAATGAGCAGTTCTTC. Translating it yields CASSLVVGGVHNEQFF. The V call is TRBV5-6, the J call TRBJ2-1; 7 bases align to TRBD1. The germline V gene has CDR1 SGHDT and CDR2 YYEEEE. Germline trimming cut 0 bases from V and 5 bases from J; bases unmatched to any gene: 8. This CDR3 spans 16 amino acids.

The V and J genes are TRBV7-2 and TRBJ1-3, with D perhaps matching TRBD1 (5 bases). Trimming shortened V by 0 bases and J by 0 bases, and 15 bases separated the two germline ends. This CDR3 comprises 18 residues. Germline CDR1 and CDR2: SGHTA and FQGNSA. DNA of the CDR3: TGTGCCAGCAGCTTAGCCGCCCTTTCAGGGACCTCTGGAAACACCATATATTTT. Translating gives CASSLAALSGTSGNTIYF.

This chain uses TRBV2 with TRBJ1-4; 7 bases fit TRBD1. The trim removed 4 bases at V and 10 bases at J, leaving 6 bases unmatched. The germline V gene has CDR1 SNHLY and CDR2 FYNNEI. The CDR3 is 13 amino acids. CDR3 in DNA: TGTGCCAGCAGTGGCGTAGGGGGCAGAAAACTGTTTTTT. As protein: CASSGVGGRKLFF.

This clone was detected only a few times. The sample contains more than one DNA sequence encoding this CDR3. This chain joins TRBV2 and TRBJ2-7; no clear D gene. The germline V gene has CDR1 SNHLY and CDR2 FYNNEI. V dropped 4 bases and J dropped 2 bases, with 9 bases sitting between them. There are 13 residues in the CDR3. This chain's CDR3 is CASSVGGAYEQYF. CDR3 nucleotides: TGTGCCAGCAGTGTTGGTGGAGCCTACGAGCAGTACTTC.

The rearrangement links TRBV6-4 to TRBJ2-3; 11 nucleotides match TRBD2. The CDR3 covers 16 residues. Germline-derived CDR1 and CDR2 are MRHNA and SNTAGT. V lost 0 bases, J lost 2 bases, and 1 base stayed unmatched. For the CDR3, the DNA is TGTGCCAGCAGTGACTCTAGCGGGAGGGCCACAGATACGCAGTATTTT. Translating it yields CASSDSSGRATDTQYF.

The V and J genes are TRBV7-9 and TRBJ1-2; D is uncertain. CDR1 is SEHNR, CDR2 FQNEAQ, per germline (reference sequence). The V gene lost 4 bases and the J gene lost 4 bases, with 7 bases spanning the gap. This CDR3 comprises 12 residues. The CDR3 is CASSSRSYGYTF. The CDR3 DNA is TGTGCCAGCAGCTCCAGGAGCTATGGCTACACCTTC.

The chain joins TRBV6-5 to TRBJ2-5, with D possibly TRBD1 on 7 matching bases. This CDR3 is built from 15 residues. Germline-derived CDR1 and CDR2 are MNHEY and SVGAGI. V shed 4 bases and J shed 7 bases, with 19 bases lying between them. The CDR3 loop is CASSSQGPLGGTQYF. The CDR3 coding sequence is TGTGCCAGCAGTTCACAGGGGCCCTTGGGGGGGACCCAGTACTTC.

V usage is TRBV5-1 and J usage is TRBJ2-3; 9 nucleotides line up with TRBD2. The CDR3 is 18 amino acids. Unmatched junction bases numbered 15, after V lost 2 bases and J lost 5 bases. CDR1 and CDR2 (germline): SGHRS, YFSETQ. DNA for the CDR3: TGCGCCAGCAGCTTAAAACGGCGTATAGCGGGAGAGATAGATACGCAGTATTTT. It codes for CASSLKRRIAGEIDTQYF.

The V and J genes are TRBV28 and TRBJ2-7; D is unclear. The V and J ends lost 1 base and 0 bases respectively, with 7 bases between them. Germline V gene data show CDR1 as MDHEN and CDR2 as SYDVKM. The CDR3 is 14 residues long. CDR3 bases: TGTGCCAGCAGTTTATTAGTCGACTCCTACGAGCAGTACTTC. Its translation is CASSLLVDSYEQYF.

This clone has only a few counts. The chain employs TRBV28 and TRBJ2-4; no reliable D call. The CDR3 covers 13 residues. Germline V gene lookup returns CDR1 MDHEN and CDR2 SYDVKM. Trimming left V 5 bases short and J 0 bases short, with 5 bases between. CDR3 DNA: TGTGCCAGCAGTCCGGTAGCCAAAAACATTCAGTACTTC. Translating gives CASSPVAKNIQYF.

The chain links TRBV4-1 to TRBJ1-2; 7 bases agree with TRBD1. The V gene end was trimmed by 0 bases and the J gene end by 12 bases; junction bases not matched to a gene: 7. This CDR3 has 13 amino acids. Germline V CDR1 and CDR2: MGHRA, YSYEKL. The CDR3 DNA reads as TGCGCCAGCAGCCAAGAAAAAAACAGGGGAGACACCTTC. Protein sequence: CASSQEKNRGDTF.

For the CDR3, the DNA is TGCGCCAGCAGCTTGGGACAGGGAGGGTGGGTCACTGAAGCTTTCTTT. This translates into CASSLGQGGWVTEAFF. The V and J genes are TRBV5-1 and TRBJ1-1; TRBD1 matches at 7 bases. This CDR3 is 16 amino acids long. From germline, CDR1 is SGHRS and CDR2 YFSETQ. J lost 4 bases, V lost 0 bases, and 9 bases had no gene match.

The CDR3 DNA sequence: TGTGCCAGTAGGGGAAGGGGCGGAGTTGGGTCAACTGAAGCTTTCTTT. It is translated as CASRGRGGVGSTEAFF. The rearrangement links TRBV19 to TRBJ1-1, with a weak D call TRBD1 (5 bases). The length of the CDR3 is 16 residues. Germline V gene lookup returns CDR1 LNHDA and CDR2 SQIVND (reference sequence). V lost 6 bases, J lost 5 bases, and 22 bases lay in between.

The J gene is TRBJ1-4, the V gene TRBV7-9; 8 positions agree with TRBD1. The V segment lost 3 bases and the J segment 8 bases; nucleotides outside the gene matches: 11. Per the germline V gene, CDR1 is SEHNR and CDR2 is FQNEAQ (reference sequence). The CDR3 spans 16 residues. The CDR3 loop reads CASSFVAGQGGEKLFF. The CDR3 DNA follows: TGTGCCAGCAGCTTCGTCGCCGGACAGGGTGGAGAAAAACTGTTTTTT.

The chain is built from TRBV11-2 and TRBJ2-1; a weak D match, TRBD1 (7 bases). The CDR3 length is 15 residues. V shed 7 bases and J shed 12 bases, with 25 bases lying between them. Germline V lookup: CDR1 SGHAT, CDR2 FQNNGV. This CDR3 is CASTPSGGRFVGQFF. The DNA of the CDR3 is TGTGCCAGCACCCCCTCAGGGGGGCGTTTTGTAGGGCAGTTCTTC.

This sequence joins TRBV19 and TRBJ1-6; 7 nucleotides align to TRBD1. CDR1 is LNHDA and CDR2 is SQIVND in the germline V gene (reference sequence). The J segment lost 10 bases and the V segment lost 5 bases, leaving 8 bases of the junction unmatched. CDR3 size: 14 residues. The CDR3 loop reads CASSSTGDRSPLHF. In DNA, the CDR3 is TGTGCCAGTAGTTCCACAGGGGACCGGTCACCCCTCCACTTT.

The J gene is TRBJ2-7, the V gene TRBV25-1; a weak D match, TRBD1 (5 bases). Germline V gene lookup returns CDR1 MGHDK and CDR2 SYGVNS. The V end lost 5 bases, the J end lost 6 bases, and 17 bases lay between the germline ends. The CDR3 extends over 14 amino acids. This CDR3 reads CASSQGAIASEQYF. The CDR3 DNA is TGTGCCAGCAGTCAAGGGGCGATTGCCAGCGAGCAGTACTTC.